This T cell receptor beta chain was captured by sequencing in a study of T cell changes during pregnancy in multiple sclerosis. The CDR3 is 17 amino acids. Germline CDR1 LNHNV, CDR2 YYDKDF (reference sequence). Trimming at V came to 3 bases and at J to 6 bases, leaving 14 bases not matched to a gene. Produced via immunoSEQ multiplex PCR; TCRdb's table is partial and in-frame only. The sample includes tens of thousands of clones, roughly 89% of them seen just once. The specimen comprised CD4+ T cells from peripheral blood mononuclear cells, sampled in the first trimester of pregnancy. The chain joins TRBV15 to TRBJ1-2, with 9 positions matching TRBD1. This TCR came from a female donor with multiple sclerosis, enrolled in a pregnancy study. The CDR3 loop is CATSRSSGTGYNHGYTF. The CDR3 DNA follows: TGTGCCACCAGCAGGTCGTCCGGGACAGGGTACAATCATGGCTACACCTTC.